This TCR beta chain derives from a study of shared clonotypes between healthy human individuals. Of note for this clone: Its target is not known.

CD4+ cells underwent separation, giving CD45RA+ naive and CD45RA-negative memory subsets. CDR3 length: 15 residues. Germline-derived CDR1 and CDR2 are SGHDN and FVKESK. V gave up 6 bases and J gave up 6 bases; unmatched junction bases: 6. TCRdb's table, derived via immunoSEQ multiplex PCR, lists solely in-frame clones and lacks some. Of more than 1,200,000 clones listed, approximately 98.5% were seen once; the top ten hold about 0.4%. Broader study findings: What limited the represented genetic and exposure-history diversity was the small number of donors.

The receptor's source is a man aged 25-40 years in good health. Sequenced sample: naive CD4+ T cells sorted from blood. Subset denoted: CD45RA+ positively selected. The rearrangement links TRBV14 to TRBJ2-2; 11 bases match TRBD2. The CDR3 nucleotides read TGTGCCAGCAGACCTACTAGCGGGAGAGCCGGGGAGCTGTTTTTT. Translating gives CASRPTSGRAGELFF.